These 28 T cell receptor beta chains share one sample of origin, sequenced in a study of regulatory T cells in long-lasting Graves disease. This sample's time point: persistent/refractory GD, antithyroid drugs over 5 years with positive TRAb. Extracted RNA from PBMCs served as the source of the TCR library. With iRepertoire HTBI primers and Arm-PCR of CDR3 regions, TCR beta libraries were built. TCRdb itself ran the multiplex PCR reads through MiXCR, one entry per CDR3 protein. The repertoire holds about 470,000 distinct CDR3 sequences, around 20% seen once, with 7.8% in the top ten. The source was peripheral blood mononuclear cells (PBMCs), collected when the disease was refractory, from a patient treated with antithyroid drugs. The receptors originated from a female donor with Graves disease.

Of note for this clonotype: A much larger clone differs from this one at a single base, so this may be a read error. The chain employs TRBV28 and TRBJ1-5; D is undetermined. The V end was cut by 2 bases, the J end by 3 bases, with 11 bases between. Germline V gene lookup returns CDR1 MDHEN and CDR2 SYDVKM. The CDR3 spans 15 residues. For the CDR3, the DNA is TGTGCCAGCAGTTTAACATTGTTGGACAATCAGCCCCAGCATTTT. It encodes CASSLTLLDNQPQHF.

This clonotype has more than one count but fewer than ten. Its ends do not fully match the called genes, so a read error is possible. The rearrangement uses TRBV4-1 and TRBJ1-1; no definite D call. The CDR3 extends over 14 amino acids. Germline CDR1 and CDR2: MGHRA and YSYEKL. In nucleotides, the CDR3 is TGCGCCAGCAACCAAGTCGGGGTGAACACTGAAGCTTTCTTT. Translation: CASNQVGVNTEAFF.

The V gene is TRBV29-1, the J gene TRBJ2-2; the D gene is possibly TRBD1 (6 bases). Looked up from germline, CDR1 is SQVTM and CDR2 is ANQGSEA. The CDR3 is 17 residues long. V gave up 3 bases and J gave up 3 bases, with 20 bases separating them. The chain's CDR3 is CSVDVHGQGTYTGELFF. CDR3 sequence (DNA): TGCAGCGTTGATGTTCATGGGCAGGGGACCTACACCGGGGAGCTGTTTTTT.

Comment on this clonotype: One junction end disagrees with the germline gene, perhaps due to a read error. The rearrangement joins TRBV20-1 to TRBJ2-7; perhaps TRBD2 as D (6 bases). CDR3 length: 17 residues. Germline CDR1 DFQATT, CDR2 SNEGSKA (reference sequence). The CDR3 DNA follows: TGCGGTGCTAGAGACCTAGAGGGAGGCGAGTTTATTTACGAGCAGTACTTC. This translates into CGARDLEGGEFIYEQYF.

The chain joins TRBV7-2 to TRBJ1-5, with 9 bases aligning to TRBD1. Trimming removed 5 bases from V and 3 bases from J; junction bases left unmatched: 8. From germline, CDR1 is SGHTA and CDR2 FQGNSA. The CDR3 has 16 residues. CDR3: CASSLTGTGPNQPQHF. The CDR3 DNA sequence: TGTGCCAGCAGCCTAACCGGGACAGGGCCCAATCAGCCCCAGCATTTT.

In this sample, this clonotype turned up many times. The chain joins TRBV2 to TRBJ1-5; the D gene is possibly TRBD1 (6 bases). Germline V gives CDR1 SNHLY, CDR2 FYNNEI. V was clipped by 7 bases and J by 3 bases, with 10 bases between them. This CDR3 is 13 amino acids long. CDR3 sequence reads: CASKGGFNQPQHF. The DNA for the CDR3 is TGTGCCAGCAAAGGGGGGTTCAATCAGCCCCAGCATTTT.

In its sample, this clonotype was seen many times. The CDR3 sequence is CASSPEQGGDYGYTF. Here the CDR3 DNA reads TGTGCCAGCAGCCCAGAACAGGGAGGGGACTATGGCTACACCTTC. This rearrangement joins TRBV7-2 to TRBJ1-2; D possibly corresponds to TRBD1 (6 bases). The ends were cut back, 5 bases at V and 3 bases at J, with 16 bases in the middle. The CDR3 has 15 amino acids. Germline loops: CDR1 SGHTA, CDR2 FQGNSA. The variable domain in full, completed from reference TRBV7-2 and TRBJ1-2, reads GAGVSQSPSNKVTEKGKDVELRCDPISGHTALYWYRQSLGQGLEFLIYFQGNSAPDKSGLPSDRFSAERTGGSVSTLTIQRTQQEDSAVYLCASSPEQGGDYGYTFGSGTRLTVV.

This clonotype was recorded a few times. The J gene is TRBJ1-1, the V gene TRBV18; D is uncertain. Between the trimmed V and J ends, which lost 4 bases and 4 bases, there was a span of 10 bases. The germline gives CDR1 KGHSH, CDR2 LQKENI. The CDR3 totals 13 residues. CDR3 region: CASSLKEGTEAFF. The CDR3 nucleotides read TGTGCCAGCTCACTCAAGGAGGGCACTGAAGCTTTCTTT.

This clonotype occurred a few times. The rearrangement links TRBV20-1 to TRBJ2-3; D is unresolved. Germline CDR1 reads DFQATT; CDR2 reads SNEGSKA (reference sequence). CDR3 length: 15 residues. V lost 0 bases and J lost 2, with 12 bases in between. The CDR3 protein is CSARDGRASTDTQYF. CDR3 nucleotide sequence: TGCAGTGCTAGAGACGGCCGCGCGTCCACAGATACGCAGTATTTT.

This clonotype showed up many times. This sequence joins TRBV3-1 and TRBJ1-1, with D perhaps matching TRBD1 (5 bases). The V end lost 4 bases, the J end lost 5 bases, and 20 bases lay between the germline ends. Per the germline V gene, CDR1 is LGHDT and CDR2 is YNNKEL (reference sequence). The CDR3 sequence is 16 residues long. CDR3 DNA: TGTGCCAGCAGCCGCACGGGGGGGACGGGCCCGACTGAAGCTTTCTTT. Translating it yields CASSRTGGTGPTEAFF.

This clonotype occurred a few times. The chain uses TRBV5-6 and TRBJ2-7, with D tentatively TRBD1 (5 bases). The germline V and J ends were trimmed by 1 base and 6 bases, with 8 bases remaining between them. The CDR3 covers 12 residues. Germline V gene lookup returns CDR1 SGHDT and CDR2 YYEEEE. DNA for the CDR3: TGTGCCAGCAGCTTGTCCAGGGTCGAGCAGTACTTC. It specifies CASSLSRVEQYF.

This chain links TRBV19 with TRBJ2-5; possibly TRBD2 for D (5 bases). V dropped 3 bases and J dropped 1 base, with 12 bases sitting between them. The CDR3 loop spans 15 amino acids. CDR1 is LNHDA and CDR2 is SQIVND in the germline V gene (reference sequence). The CDR3 is CASSILGGFQETQYF. The CDR3 coding sequence is TGTGCCAGTAGTATTCTCGGCGGGTTCCAAGAGACCCAGTACTTC.

This clonotype was seen at least ten times. The rearrangement uses TRBV12-3 or TRBV12-4 and TRBJ1-4; a weak D match, TRBD1 (6 bases). There are 14 residues in the CDR3. The V and J ends lost 6 bases and 8 bases respectively, with 16 bases between them. The CDR3 protein is CASSTQGDSEKLFF. CDR3 DNA: TGTGCCAGCAGCACACAGGGTGATAGCGAAAAACTGTTTTTT.

This clonotype was recorded many times. The chain has TRBV4-3 and TRBJ1-2, with unresolved D. The CDR3 spans 15 residues. V was clipped by 2 bases and J by 4 bases, with 14 bases between them. CDR1 and CDR2 (germline): LGHNA, YSLEER. The DNA for the CDR3 is TGCGCCAGCAGCCAATCGACCGAGCCCGTCTATGGCTACACCTTC. Its protein is CASSQSTEPVYGYTF.

V and J are TRBV4-1 and TRBJ2-7; TRBD1 matches at 9 bases. CDR3 length: 14 residues. V shed 2 bases and J 6 bases; nucleotides not matched to a gene: 5. Germline assignment: CDR1 MGHRA and CDR2 YSYEKL. The CDR3 nucleotides are TGCGCCAGCAGCCAACCGGGACAGGGACGCGAGCAGTACTTC. It specifies CASSQPGQGREQYF.

The chain is built from TRBV19 and TRBJ2-5, with 8 bases matching TRBD2. From germline, CDR1 is LNHDA and CDR2 SQIVND (reference sequence). The V segment lost 3 bases and the J segment 4 bases; nucleotides outside the gene matches: 7. The CDR3 length is 15 residues. The CDR3 DNA is TGTGCCAGTAGTATTCCCGGGAGGGCACGAGAGACCCAGTACTTC. It yields the protein CASSIPGRARETQYF.

This clonotype has just a few counts. V and J are TRBV6-1 and TRBJ1-5, with TRBD1 as a possible D gene (6 bases). V lost 6 bases to trimming and J lost 2 bases, with 14 bases between them. This CDR3 has 15 amino acids. CDR1 and CDR2 (germline): MNHNS, SASEGT. DNA for the CDR3: TGTGCCAGCAGGCATAACAGGGACGGCAATCAGCCCCAGCATTTT. It encodes CASRHNRDGNQPQHF.

Comments on this clonotype: This may come from a read error, since a much larger clone is one base off. The V call is TRBV9, the J call TRBJ1-2; tentative D call: TRBD1 (6 bases). Germline lookup yields CDR1 SGDLS and CDR2 YYNGEE. Trimming cost V 3 bases and J 3 bases, with 15 bases left between them. This CDR3 contains 15 residues. The DNA for the CDR3 is TGTGCCAGCAGCGCCGCCGGGGCAGGGGACTATGGCTACACCTTC. Translated: CASSAAGAGDYGYTF.

This clonotype was recorded once. Being one base from a much bigger clone, this may be a read error. The chain's CDR3 is CACSLAGGPSGTQYF. The CDR3 DNA reads as TGTGCCTGCAGTTTAGCGGGAGGGCCCTCGGGGACCCAGTACTTC. This chain connects TRBV27 to TRBJ2-5, with 11 bases identical to TRBD2. Germline V gene sequence: CDR1 MNHEY, CDR2 SMNVEV (reference sequence). This CDR3 spans 15 amino acids.

This clonotype was recorded at least ten times. V gene TRBV27 combines with J gene TRBJ1-2, with 9 bases fitting TRBD1. CDR1 is MNHEY and CDR2 is SMNVEV in the germline V gene (reference sequence). CDR3 length: 15 amino acids. Losses at the gene ends were 5 bases for V and 3 bases for J; bases not matched to a gene: 7. DNA of the CDR3: TGTGCCAGCAGTCCAGGACAGGGGAGAGACTATGGCTACACCTTC. Protein product: CASSPGQGRDYGYTF.

This clonotype has ten or more counts. CDR3 DNA sequence: TGTGCCAGCAGTGATTCCACACTGGGCGAGCAGTACTTC. Translating it yields CASSDSTLGEQYF. The genes are TRBV9 and TRBJ2-7; no definite D call. Trimming stripped 5 bases from V and 6 bases from J, with 15 bases between. This CDR3 comprises 13 residues. Per germline, CDR1 SGDLS and CDR2 YYNGEE.

In its sample, this clonotype was seen a few times. This rearrangement joins TRBV14 to TRBJ1-1, with 8 positions matching TRBD1. Germline values: CDR1 SGHDN, CDR2 FVKESK. This CDR3 has 18 residues. Losses at the gene ends were 0 bases for V and 4 bases for J; bases not matched to a gene: 13. The CDR3: CASSQDHETGDVGTEAFF. The CDR3 DNA is TGTGCCAGCAGCCAAGATCATGAGACAGGGGATGTGGGCACTGAAGCTTTCTTT.

The chain links TRBV12-3 or TRBV12-4 to TRBJ1-5, with 11 bases matching TRBD1. V trimming: 6 bases; J trimming: 9 bases; junction bases outside the gene matches: 13. The CDR3 sequence is 16 residues long. Here the CDR3 reads CASRYRTGGRWRPQHF. The CDR3 DNA sequence: TGTGCCAGCAGGTATCGGACAGGGGGCCGCTGGCGGCCCCAGCATTTT.

This clonotype was observed a handful of times. The chain has TRBV5-1 and TRBJ2-7, with D possibly matching TRBD1 (5 bases). The germline gives CDR1 SGHRS, CDR2 YFSETQ. The CDR3 spans 13 residues. V was shortened by 4 bases and J by 4 bases, with 12 bases between the two germline ends. The chain's CDR3 is CASSRTLQYEQYF. The CDR3 DNA reads as TGCGCCAGCAGCCGGACACTGCAATACGAGCAGTACTTC. The full variable domain, rest sourced from reference TRBV5-1 and TRBJ2-7, is KAGVTQTPRYLIKTRGQQVTLSCSPISGHRSVSWYQQTPGQGLQFLFEYFSETQRNKGNFPGRFSGRQFSNSRSEMNVSTLELGDSALYLCASSRTLQYEQYFGPGTRLTVT.

This clonotype came up many times. V usage is TRBV5-6 and J usage is TRBJ2-7; D possibly corresponds to TRBD2 (6 bases). The CDR3 runs 13 residues. The germline V and J ends were trimmed by 5 bases and 6 bases, with 15 bases remaining between them. CDR1 and CDR2 from the germline V gene are SGHDT and YYEEEE. The CDR3 DNA reads as TGTGCCAGCAGTCTCGCCGGGGGTTCCGAGCAGTACTTC. It codes for CASSLAGGSEQYF.

In its sample, this clonotype was seen many times. The rearrangement joins TRBV2 to TRBJ2-7, with D possibly being TRBD1 (5 bases). Trimming stripped 7 bases from V and 5 bases from J, with 12 bases between. The CDR3 is 12 amino acids. Germline lookup yields CDR1 SNHLY and CDR2 FYNNEI. CDR3 sequence reads: CASKRQFHEQYF. CDR3 bases: TGTGCCAGCAAGAGACAGTTCCACGAGCAGTACTTC.

In this sample, this clonotype turned up many times. This chain links TRBV6-1 with TRBJ1-5; 9 positions match TRBD1. The CDR3 covers 14 residues. The V and J ends lost 8 bases and 3 bases, in that order; junction bases with no gene match: 5. Germline V gene lookup returns CDR1 MNHNS and CDR2 SASEGT. The CDR3 here is CASCGQGYNQPQHF. The CDR3 nucleotides read TGTGCCAGCTGCGGACAGGGGTACAATCAGCCCCAGCATTTT.

This clonotype was detected ten times or more. The chain employs TRBV29-1 and TRBJ2-5; tentatively, D is TRBD1 or TRBD2 (5 bases each). Trimming shortened V by 1 base and J by 6 bases, and 9 bases separated the two germline ends. The CDR3 has 12 residues. From germline, CDR1 is SQVTM and CDR2 ANQGSEA. The CDR3 loop reads CSVEGRGQTQYF. DNA for the CDR3: TGCAGCGTTGAAGGTCGGGGACAGACCCAGTACTTC.